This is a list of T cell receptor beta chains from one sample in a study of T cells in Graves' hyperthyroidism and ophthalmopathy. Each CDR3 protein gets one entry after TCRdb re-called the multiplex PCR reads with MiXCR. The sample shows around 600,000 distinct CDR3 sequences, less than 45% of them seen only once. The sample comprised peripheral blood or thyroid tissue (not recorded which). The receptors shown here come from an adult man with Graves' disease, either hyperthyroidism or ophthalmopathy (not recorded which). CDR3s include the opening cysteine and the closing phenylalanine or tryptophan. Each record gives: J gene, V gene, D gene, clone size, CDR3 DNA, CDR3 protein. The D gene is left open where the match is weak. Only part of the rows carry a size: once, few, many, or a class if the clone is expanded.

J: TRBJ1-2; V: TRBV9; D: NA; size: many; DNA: TGTGCCAGTTCAGGGAAAGGCTACACCTTC; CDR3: CASSGKGYTF
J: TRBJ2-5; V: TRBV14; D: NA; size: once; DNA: TGTGCCAGCAGCCAGTTTCGGGCCGGGGAGACCCAGTACTTC; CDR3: CASSQFRAGETQYF
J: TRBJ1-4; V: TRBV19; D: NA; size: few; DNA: TGTGCCAGTAGTCCCGAAACAGAAGCAACTAATGAAAAACTGTTTTTT; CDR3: CASSPETEATNEKLFF
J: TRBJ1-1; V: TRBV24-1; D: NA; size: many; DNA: TGTGCCACCAGTGATTCCAGAGGGTCCGGGGATGCTTTCTTT; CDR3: CATSDSRGSGDAFF
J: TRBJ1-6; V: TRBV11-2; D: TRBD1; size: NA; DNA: TGTGCCAGCTCATCGACAGGGGAGTACGGCAATTCACCCCTCCACTTT; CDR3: CASSSTGEYGNSPLHF
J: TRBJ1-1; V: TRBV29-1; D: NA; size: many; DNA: TGCAGCGTTGGGGGTTGGGGTCGGTTGGACGCTGAAGCTTTCTTT; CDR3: CSVGGWGRLDAEAFF
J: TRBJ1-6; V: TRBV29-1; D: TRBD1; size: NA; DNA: TGCAGCGTTGAGGTGGCCGGGACAGGGGGGAATTCACCCCTCCACTTT; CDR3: CSVEVAGTGGNSPLHF
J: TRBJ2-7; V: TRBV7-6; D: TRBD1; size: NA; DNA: TGTGCCAGCAGCTTAGTCAGGGGGACAGCGAGCTCCTACGAGCAGTACTTC; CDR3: CASSLVRGTASSYEQYF
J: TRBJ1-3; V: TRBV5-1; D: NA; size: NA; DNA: TGCGCCAGCAGCTTGGAGGGGGTTCCGGAAAACACCATATATTTT; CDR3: CASSLEGVPENTIYF
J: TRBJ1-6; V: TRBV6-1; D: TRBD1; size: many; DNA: TGTGCCAGCAGTGAACGGACAGGGAGTAATTCACCCCTCCACTTT; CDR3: CASSERTGSNSPLHF
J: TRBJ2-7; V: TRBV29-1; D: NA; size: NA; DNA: TGCAGCGTTGAAGGAGGGCCCTACGAGCAGTACTTC; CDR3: CSVEGGPYEQYF
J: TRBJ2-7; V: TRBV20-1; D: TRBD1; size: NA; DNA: TGCAGTGCTACCCATCCAGGGGGTAATTACGAGCAGTACTTC; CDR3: CSATHPGGNYEQYF
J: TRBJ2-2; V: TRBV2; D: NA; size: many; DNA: TGTGCCAGCGATTGGGCCGGGGAGCTGTTTTTT; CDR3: CASDWAGELFF
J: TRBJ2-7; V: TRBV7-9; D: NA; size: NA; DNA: TGTGCCAGCAGTTACGGGGACATTCGGTACGAGCAGTACTTC; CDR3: CASSYGDIRYEQYF
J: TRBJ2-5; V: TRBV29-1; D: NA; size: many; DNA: TGCAGCGTTGACCATGCGGCGGACGAGACCCAGTACTTC; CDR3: CSVDHAADETQYF
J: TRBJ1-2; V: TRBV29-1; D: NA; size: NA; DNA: TGCAGCTCCGACGAGGACTATGGCTACACCTTC; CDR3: CSSDEDYGYTF
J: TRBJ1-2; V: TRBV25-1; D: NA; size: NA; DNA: TGTGCCAGCAGCCGCTCCGGGTCGAACTATGGCTACACCTTC; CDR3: CASSRSGSNYGYTF
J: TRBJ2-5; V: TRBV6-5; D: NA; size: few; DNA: TGTGCCAGCAGTTACGTTAGCCAAGAGACCCAGTACTTC; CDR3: CASSYVSQETQYF
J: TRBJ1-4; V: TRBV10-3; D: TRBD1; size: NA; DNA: TGTGCCATTGGGACAGGGGATGAAAAACTGTTTTTT; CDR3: CAIGTGDEKLFF
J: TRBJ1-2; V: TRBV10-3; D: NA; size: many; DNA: TGTGCCATCAGTGAGTCTCGGGGAAACTATGGCTACACCTTC; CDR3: CAISESRGNYGYTF
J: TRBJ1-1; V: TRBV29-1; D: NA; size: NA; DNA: TGCAGCGGGTCCGGCAGACAAGCTTTCTTT; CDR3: CSGSGRQAFF
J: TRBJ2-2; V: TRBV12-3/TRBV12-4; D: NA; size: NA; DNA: TGTGCCAGCAGCGTAGACGGGACCACAGGGGAGCTGTTTTTT; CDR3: CASSVDGTTGELFF
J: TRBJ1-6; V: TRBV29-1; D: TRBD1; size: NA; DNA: TGCAGCGTTGTGTGGACAGGGAACTCACCCCTCCACTTT; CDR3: CSVVWTGNSPLHF
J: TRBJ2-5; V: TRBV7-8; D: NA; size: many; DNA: TGTGCCAGCAGCTCCCGAGGGTCTCGGCAAGAGACCCAGTACTTC; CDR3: CASSSRGSRQETQYF
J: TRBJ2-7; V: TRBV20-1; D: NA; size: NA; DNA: TGCAGTGCTACGACTGACCCTCTCCCCTACGAGCAGTACTTC; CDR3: CSATTDPLPYEQYF
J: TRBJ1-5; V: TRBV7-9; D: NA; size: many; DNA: TGTGCCAGCAGCTCGGGGAGGGTCGGCAATCAGCCCCAGCATTTT; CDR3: CASSSGRVGNQPQHF
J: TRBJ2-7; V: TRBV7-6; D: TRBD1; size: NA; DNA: TGTGCCAGCAGCTTAGAACAGGGGCCCTCCGGCGAGCAGTACTTC; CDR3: CASSLEQGPSGEQYF
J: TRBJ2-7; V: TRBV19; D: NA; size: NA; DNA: TGTGCCAGTAGTAGGGAGAATCAGGGAGCCGAGCAGTACTTC; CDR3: CASSRENQGAEQYF
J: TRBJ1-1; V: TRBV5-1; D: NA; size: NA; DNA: TGCGCCAGCAGCAACACAGGTCTGAACACTGAAGCTTTCTTT; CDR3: CASSNTGLNTEAFF
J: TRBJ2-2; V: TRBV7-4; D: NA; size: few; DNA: TGTGCCAGCAGCTCACAGGGATCCACCGGGGAGCTGTTTTTT; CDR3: CASSSQGSTGELFF
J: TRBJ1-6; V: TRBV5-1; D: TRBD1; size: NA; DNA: TGCGCCAGCAGCTTGTTCCAGGGGGCAGAGCCCCTCCACTTT; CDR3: CASSLFQGAEPLHF
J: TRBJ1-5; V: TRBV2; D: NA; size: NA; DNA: TGTGCCAGCAGTGCAGGCGCCCTGTTCTCTCCCCAGCATTTT; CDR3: CASSAGALFSPQHF
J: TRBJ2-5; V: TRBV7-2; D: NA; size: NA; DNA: TGTGCCAGCAGCACGGACCAACAAGAGACCCAGTACTTC; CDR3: CASSTDQQETQYF
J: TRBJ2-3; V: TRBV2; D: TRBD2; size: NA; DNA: TGTGCCAGCAGTAATCCGGGAGGTCGAAACACAGATACGCAGTATTTT; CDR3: CASSNPGGRNTDTQYF
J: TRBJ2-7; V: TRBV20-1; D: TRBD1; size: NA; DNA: TGCAGTGCTAGCGGATTTGGACAGGGGGCGAGCTTCCCCTCCTACGAGCAGTACTTC; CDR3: CSASGFGQGASFPSYEQYF
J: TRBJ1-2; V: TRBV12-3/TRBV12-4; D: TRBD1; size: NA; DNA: TGTGCCAGCAGGAAAAGACAGGGCTATGGCTACACCTTC; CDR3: CASRKRQGYGYTF
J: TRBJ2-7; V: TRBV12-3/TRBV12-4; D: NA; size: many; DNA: TGTGCCAGCAGTCCCCTGGGTAGCTCCTACGAGCAGTACTTC; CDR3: CASSPLGSSYEQYF
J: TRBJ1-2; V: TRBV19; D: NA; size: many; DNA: TGTGCCACAACACAGTCAGGAGGCTATGGCTACACCTTC; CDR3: CATTQSGGYGYTF
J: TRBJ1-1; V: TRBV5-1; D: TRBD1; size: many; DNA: TGCGCCAGCAGCTTGACAGGGGGCACGAACACTGAAGCTTTCTTT; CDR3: CASSLTGGTNTEAFF
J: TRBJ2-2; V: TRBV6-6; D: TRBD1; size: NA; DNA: TGTGCCAGCAGCGAACCGGGACAGCCGACCGGGGAGCTGTTTTTT; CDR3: CASSEPGQPTGELFF